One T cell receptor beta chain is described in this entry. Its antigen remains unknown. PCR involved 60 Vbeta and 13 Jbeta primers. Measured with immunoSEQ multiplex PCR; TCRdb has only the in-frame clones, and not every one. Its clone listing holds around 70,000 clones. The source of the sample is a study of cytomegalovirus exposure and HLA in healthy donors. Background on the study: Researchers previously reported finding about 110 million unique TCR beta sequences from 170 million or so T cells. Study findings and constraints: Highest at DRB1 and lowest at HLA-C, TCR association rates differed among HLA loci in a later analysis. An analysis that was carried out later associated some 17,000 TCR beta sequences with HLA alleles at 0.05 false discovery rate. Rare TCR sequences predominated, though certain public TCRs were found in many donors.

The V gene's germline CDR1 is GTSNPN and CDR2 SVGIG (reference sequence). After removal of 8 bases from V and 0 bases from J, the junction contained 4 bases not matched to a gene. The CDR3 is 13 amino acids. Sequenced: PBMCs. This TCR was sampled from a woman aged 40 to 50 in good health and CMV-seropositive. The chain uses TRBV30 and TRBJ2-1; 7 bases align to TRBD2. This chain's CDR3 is CARGDFSYNEQFF. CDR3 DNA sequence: TGTGCCCGGGGGGACTTCTCCTACAATGAGCAGTTCTTC.